This is a list of T cell receptor beta chains from one sample in a study of blood T cells in healthy people across ages. TCRdb reprocessed the 5' RACE reads via MiXCR and lists one record per CDR3 protein. The sample lists 550,000 to 750,000 distinct CDR3 sequences, roughly 21% occurring once. Material for sequencing was blood. These receptors all stem from a man in his 70s in good health. The CDR3 runs from the conserved cysteine through the conserved F or W. Each record gives: J gene, V gene, D gene, clone size, CDR3 DNA, CDR3 protein. D genes are given only for firm matches. Rows may omit the clone size; those that give it use once, few, many or a size class.

>TRBJ2-7|TRBV6-2/TRBV6-3|TRBD2|NA
TGTGCCAGCAGTTATTCGGAGCGGGATCTCTACGAGCAGTACTTC
CASSYSERDLYEQYF
>TRBJ2-1|TRBV7-9|NA|few
TGTGCCAGCAGCTTAGTGGCAGGGTTGAATGAGCAGTTCTTC
CASSLVAGLNEQFF
>TRBJ1-2|TRBV12-3/TRBV12-4|NA|few
TGTGCCAGCAGTTTCGGACATCTATCTGGCTACACCTTC
CASSFGHLSGYTF
>TRBJ1-5|TRBV20-1|NA|NA
TGCAGTGCTCGAGGGGGAGGGTCTCCTCGCAATCAGCCCCAGCATTTT
CSARGGGSPRNQPQHF
>TRBJ2-3|TRBV5-1|NA|few
TGCGCCAGCAGCTTGGGGGTAGGGGGGGCGCGTATCGATACGCAGTATTTT
CASSLGVGGARIDTQYF
>TRBJ2-1|TRBV12-3/TRBV12-4|NA|NA
TGTGCCAGCAGTTTAATGCGGCTTAGCTCCTACAATGAGCAGTTCTTC
CASSLMRLSSYNEQFF
>TRBJ1-1|TRBV11-2|TRBD1|NA
TGTGCCAGCAGCTTACAGGGGGCCGTCGTTACTGAAGCTTTCTTT
CASSLQGAVVTEAFF
>TRBJ2-5|TRBV2|TRBD1|many
TGTGCCAGCAGTGCCGACAGGGAAGAGACCCAGTACTTC
CASSADREETQYF
>TRBJ1-1|TRBV6-1|TRBD1|NA
TGTGCCAGCAGTGCCAGGGACAGGGGGACTGAAGCTTTCTTT
CASSARDRGTEAFF
>TRBJ2-5|TRBV6-2/TRBV6-3|NA|NA
TGTGCCAGCAGTTACTCGAAGACAAGGCGGATGGAGACCCAGTACTTC
CASSYSKTRRMETQYF
>TRBJ2-1|TRBV11-2|TRBD2|NA
TGTGCCAGCAGCTTAGATAACAATGCGGGAGTCCGAGTTAACACAATAAATGAGCAGTTCTTC
CASSLDNNAGVRVNTINEQFF
>TRBJ1-5|TRBV20-1|TRBD1|NA
TGCAGTGCCAAGGGGACAGTCAATCAGCCCCAGCATTTT
CSAKGTVNQPQHF
>TRBJ2-1|TRBV12-3/TRBV12-4|NA|NA
TGTGCCAGCAGCCACAATGAGCAGTTCTTC
CASSHNEQFF
>TRBJ2-1|TRBV9|NA|few
TGTGCCAGCAGCGCGGACATGGCTAGGGAGCAGTTCTTC
CASSADMAREQFF